The next 7 T cell receptor beta chains were all read from a single sample in a study of T cells in Graves' hyperthyroidism and ophthalmopathy. Amplification of TCR beta CDR3 regions used RNA as the template. During a first-round RT-PCR of the TCR CDR3, the HTBI primer set was used. TCRdb fed the multiplex PCR reads into MiXCR, producing one record per CDR3 protein. The data contain nearly 600,000 distinct CDR3 sequences, 13% to 15% of them singletons. Sequenced material: blood. These receptors originate from a woman aged 18-30 years with Graves' ophthalmopathy.

The genes are TRBV9 and TRBJ2-1; no firm D call. The CDR3 sequence is 12 residues long. Germline V gene data show CDR1 as SGDLS and CDR2 as YYNGEE. Trimming stripped 3 bases from V and 6 bases from J, with 7 bases between. CDR3 sequence: CASSGARNEQFF. The CDR3 bases are TGTGCCAGCAGCGGCGCGCGCAATGAGCAGTTCTTC.

This chain joins TRBV19 and TRBJ2-7, with TRBD1 matching 8 bases. Germline assignment: CDR1 LNHDA and CDR2 SQIVND (reference sequence). V lost 5 bases and J lost 6; bases outside the gene matches: 12. There are 15 residues in the CDR3. This CDR3 reads CASSATPDRGGEQYF. CDR3 coding DNA: TGTGCCAGTAGTGCGACTCCCGACAGGGGCGGCGAGCAGTACTTC.

This clonotype was seen repeatedly, ten times or more. The genes are TRBV5-1 and TRBJ2-7; TRBD1 aligns across 8 bases. V trimming: 4 bases; J trimming: 0 bases; junction bases outside the gene matches: 6. Germline V CDR1 and CDR2: SGHRS, YFSETQ. CDR3 size: 15 residues. CDR3 residues: CASSQGALFSYEQYF. The CDR3 DNA is TGCGCCAGCAGCCAGGGGGCCCTCTTCTCCTACGAGCAGTACTTC. The entire variable domain, with the rest obtained from reference TRBV5-1 and TRBJ2-7, is as follows: KAGVTQTPRYLIKTRGQQVTLSCSPISGHRSVSWYQQTPGQGLQFLFEYFSETQRNKGNFPGRFSGRQFSNSRSEMNVSTLELGDSALYLCASSQGALFSYEQYFGPGTRLTVT.

This clonotype was seen at least ten times. The chain is built from TRBV7-8 and TRBJ2-5; 7 bases match TRBD1. With V trimmed by 5 bases and J by 1 base, 7 bases remained unmatched. Per the germline V gene, CDR1 is SGHVS and CDR2 is FQNEAQ. The CDR3 length is 15 residues. The CDR3 loop reads CASSLRDRTQETQYF. CDR3 bases: TGTGCCAGCAGCCTCCGGGACAGAACCCAAGAGACCCAGTACTTC.

CDR3 DNA: TGTGCCGGTACATGGGGGTCTGACACCGGGGAGCTGTTTTTT. Amino acid sequence: CAGTWGSDTGELFF. V usage is TRBV7-8 and J usage is TRBJ2-2, with D perhaps assigned TRBD1 or TRBD2 (5 bases each). The V gene's germline CDR1 is SGHVS and CDR2 FQNEAQ. Trimming stripped 11 bases from V and 3 bases from J, with 16 bases between. The CDR3 length is 14 residues. The entire variable domain, with the rest obtained from reference TRBV7-8 and TRBJ2-2, is as follows: GAGVSQSPRYKVAKRGQDVALRCDPISGHVSLFWYQQALGQGPEFLTYFQNEAQLDKSGLPSDRFFAERPEGSVSTLKIQRTQQEDSAVYLCAGTWGSDTGELFFGEGSRLTVL.

At least ten counts were recorded for this clonotype. The V and J genes are TRBV6-1 and TRBJ2-3; TRBD1 aligns across 7 bases. The germline V gene has CDR1 MNHNS and CDR2 SASEGT. The trim removed 5 bases at V and 1 base at J, leaving 21 bases unmatched. This CDR3 has 20 residues. The CDR3 DNA follows: TGTGCCAGCAGTCCTTACGACTTTGCACAGGGGCCCAGCCGCACAGATACGCAGTATTTT. It specifies CASSPYDFAQGPSRTDTQYF.

This clonotype came up many times. The V and J genes are TRBV12-3 or TRBV12-4 and TRBJ2-5; 11 bases agree with TRBD2. Trimming at V came to 0 bases and at J to 2 bases, leaving 8 bases not matched to a gene. This CDR3 region has 18 residues. The CDR3 DNA reads as TGTGCCAGCAGTTTAGCCCCGGGACTAGCGGAGAAACAAGAGACCCAGTACTTC. Protein: CASSLAPGLAEKQETQYF.